This T cell receptor beta chain was captured in a study of shared clonotypes between healthy human individuals. Study information: The study enrolled two women and a few men aged 18 to 49.

Regarding the study as a whole: On the whole, naive subsets had larger estimated richness than memory subsets had.

Each PCR replicate from the sorted subsets contained around 0.2 ug DNA, which is tens of thousands of T cell genomes. Authors' methods: Filtering differed, since immunoSEQ gave only junction sequences and no quality scores. Profiled with immunoSEQ multiplex PCR; TCRdb holds only in-frame clones, not every one. That table furnishes V, J and clone size, whereas the DNA furnished D and trimming. Of some 580,000 clones detected, approximately 97% appear once; the ten largest clones hold roughly 0.055%. Germline CDR1 KGHSH, CDR2 LQKENI. The CDR3 covers 15 residues. The V end lost 0 bases, the J end lost 4 bases, and 7 bases lay between the germline ends. A remark on this clone: Its antigen is not identified.

The receptor's source is a woman aged 25 to 39 in good health. The source material was naive CD4+ T cells sorted from blood. Subset specified: CD45RA+ positively selected. The chain joins TRBV18 to TRBJ2-6; D not certain. The CDR3, as DNA: TGTGCCAGCTCACCACCCAGCGCGGGGGCCAACGTCCTGACTTTC. Its protein is CASSPPSAGANVLTF.